One T cell receptor beta chain is described in this entry. Its target is unknown. Trimming left V 4 bases short and J 7 bases short, with 10 bases between. Germline V CDR1 and CDR2: MNHEY, SVGAGI. The CDR3 loop spans 12 amino acids. The entry originates in a study of cytomegalovirus exposure and HLA in healthy donors. Study outcomes and limitations: Highest at DRB1 and lowest at HLA-C, TCR association rates differed among HLA loci in a later analysis.

PCR was performed using 60 Vbeta and 13 Jbeta primers. The data were produced by immunoSEQ multiplex PCR, yet TCRdb's version contains in-frame clones alone and is incomplete. The sample includes 100,000 to 150,000 clones, less than 80% of them seen just once. This clonotype originated in a woman between 45 and 60 years old in good health and CMV-seropositive. Sequences were obtained from PBMCs. The chain has TRBV6-5 and TRBJ2-5, with D perhaps TRBD1 (5 bases). The CDR3 sequence: CASSWGQGTQYF. CDR3 DNA: TGTGCCAGCAGTTGGGGCCAGGGGACCCAGTACTTC.